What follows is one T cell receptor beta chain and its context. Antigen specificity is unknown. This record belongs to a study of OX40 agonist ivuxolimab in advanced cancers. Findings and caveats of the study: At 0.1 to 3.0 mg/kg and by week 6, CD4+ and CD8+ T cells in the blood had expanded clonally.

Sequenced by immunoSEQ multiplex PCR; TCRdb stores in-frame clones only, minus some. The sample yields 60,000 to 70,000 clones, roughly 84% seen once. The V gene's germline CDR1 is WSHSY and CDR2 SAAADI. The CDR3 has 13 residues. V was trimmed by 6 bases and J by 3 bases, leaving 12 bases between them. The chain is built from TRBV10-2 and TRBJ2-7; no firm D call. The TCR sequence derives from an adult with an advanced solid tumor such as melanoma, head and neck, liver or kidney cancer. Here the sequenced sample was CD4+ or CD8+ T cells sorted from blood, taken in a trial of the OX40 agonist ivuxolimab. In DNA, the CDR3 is TGCGCCAGCAGGTGGGGTAGGGACTACGAGCAGTACTTC. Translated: CASRWGRDYEQYF.